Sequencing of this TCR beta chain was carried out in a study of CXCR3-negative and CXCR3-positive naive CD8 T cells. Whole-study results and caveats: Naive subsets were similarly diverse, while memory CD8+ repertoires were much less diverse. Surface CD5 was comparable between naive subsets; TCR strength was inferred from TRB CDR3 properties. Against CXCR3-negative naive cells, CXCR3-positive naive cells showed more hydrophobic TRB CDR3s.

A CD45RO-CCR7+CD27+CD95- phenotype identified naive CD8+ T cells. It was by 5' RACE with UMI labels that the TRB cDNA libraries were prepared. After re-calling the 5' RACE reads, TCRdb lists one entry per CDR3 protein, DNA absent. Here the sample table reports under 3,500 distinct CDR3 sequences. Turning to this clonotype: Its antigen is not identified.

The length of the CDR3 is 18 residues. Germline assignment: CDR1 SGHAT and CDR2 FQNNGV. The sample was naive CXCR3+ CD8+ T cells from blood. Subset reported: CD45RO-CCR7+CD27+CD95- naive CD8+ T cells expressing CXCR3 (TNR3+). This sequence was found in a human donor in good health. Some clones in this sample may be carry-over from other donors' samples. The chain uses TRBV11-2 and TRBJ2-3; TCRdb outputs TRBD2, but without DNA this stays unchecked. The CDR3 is CASSLGIAARGGTDTQYF. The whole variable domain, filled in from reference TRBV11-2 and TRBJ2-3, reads EAGVAQSPRYKIIEKRQSVAFWCNPISGHATLYWYQQILGQGPKLLIQFQNNGVVDDSQLPKDRFSAERLKGVDSTLKIQPAKLEDSAVYLCASSLGIAARGGTDTQYFGPGTRLTVL.